The T cell receptor (beta chain) described here comes from a study of blood T cell repertoires in COVID-19. On the study more broadly: There were acute and convalescent COVID-19 samples, and they came from the United States, Italy and Spain. Sample material is recorded as cDNA or gDNA derived from T cells, B-cell-depleted T cells, or PBMCs.

V lost 3 bases and J lost 9, with 12 bases in between. Germline CDR1 is SGDLS and CDR2 is YYNGEE. This CDR3 is 12 amino acids long. Before they entered the study, exposed participants had met a COVID-19 case within 2 weeks. Only in-frame clones appear in the TCRdb table, and some are missing; sequencing was by immunoSEQ multiplex PCR. This sample has hundreds of thousands of clones, with approximately 82% found just once. This clone was recorded once. The chain employs TRBV9 and TRBJ1-1; D perhaps matches TRBD1 (5 bases). Material for sequencing was PBMCs or T cells enriched from blood (not recorded which). The TCR sequence derives from a middle-aged man who had been exposed to COVID-19. The CDR3 nucleotides read TGTGCCAGCAGCGGCTCGGGACTTCAAGCTTTCTTT. Amino acids: CASSGSGLQAFF. Using reference TRBV9 and TRBJ1-1 for the parts outside the CDR3, the full variable domain is DSGVTQTPKHLITATGQRVTLRCSPRSGDLSVYWYQQSLDQGLQFLIQYYNGEERAKGNILERFSAQQFPDLHSELNLSSLELGDSALYFCASSGSGLQAFFGQGTRLTVV.